Listed here are 16 T cell receptor beta chains from one sample, sequenced in a study of beta chain features in type 1 diabetes. Study-level results: The study found moderately but significantly shorter TCRB CDR3s in all four CD4+ subsets of Type 1 diabetes patients.

Expressed TCRB transcripts were sequenced because the entire RNA isolate underwent reverse transcription. The assay was immunoSEQ multiplex PCR, and TCRdb's table has in-frame clones only and misses some. The sample holds 300,000 to 350,000 clones, less than 15% seen once. No antigen has been identified for these receptors. Sequencing was carried out using naive CD4+ T cells from blood. All receptors derive from a woman aged 18 to 35 with type 1 diabetes.

V gene TRBV30 combines with J gene TRBJ1-3; no clear D gene. CDR1 and CDR2 (germline): GTSNPN, SVGIG (reference sequence). V was cut by 0 bases and J by 0 bases, with 3 bases left in between. This CDR3 is built from 13 residues. CDR3 sequence reads: CAWSVASGNTIYF. CDR3 sequence (DNA): TGTGCCTGGAGTGTAGCCTCTGGAAACACCATATATTTT.

The rearrangement uses TRBV30 and TRBJ1-2, with D unresolved. Trimming shortened V by 3 bases and J by 4 bases, and 6 bases separated the two germline ends. The CDR3 loop spans 11 amino acids. Germline CDR1 reads GTSNPN; CDR2 reads SVGIG (reference sequence). The CDR3: CAWRAGYGYTF. DNA for the CDR3: TGTGCCTGGAGAGCAGGCTATGGCTACACCTTC.

This chain connects TRBV15 to TRBJ2-7; possible D gene TRBD2, 6 bases. The CDR3 totals 14 residues. Trimming took 0 bases from V and 1 from J, leaving 7 bases between them. Per the germline V gene, CDR1 is LNHNV and CDR2 is YYDKDF (reference sequence). The CDR3 loop is CATSREEGSYEQYF. Here the CDR3 DNA reads TGTGCCACCAGCAGAGAGGAGGGATCCTACGAGCAGTACTTC.

This clone was seen only a few times. The gene calls are TRBV29-1 and TRBJ2-5, with TRBD1 matching over 10 bases. The CDR3 runs to 14 residues. Germline V gene data show CDR1 as SQVTM and CDR2 as ANQGSEA. The junction had 8 bases not matched to a gene; V was cut back by 6 bases and J by 4 bases. The CDR3 sequence is CSVLRQGARETQYF. In DNA, the CDR3 is TGCAGCGTGCTCCGACAGGGGGCGCGAGAGACCCAGTACTTC. Variable domain in full (rest from reference TRBV29-1 and TRBJ2-5): SAVISQKPSRDICQRGTSLTIQCQVDSQVTMMFWYRQQPGQSLTLIATANQGSEATYESGFVIDKFPISRPNLTFSTLTVSNMSPEDSSIYLCSVLRQGARETQYFGPGTRLLVL.

The V gene is TRBV5-1, the J gene TRBJ2-1; 8 bases are a match to TRBD2. Losses at the gene ends were 2 bases for V and 7 bases for J; bases not matched to a gene: 11. The germline CDR1 and CDR2 sequences are SGHRS and YFSETQ. This CDR3 region has 16 residues. The CDR3: CASSFLAGFVGNEQFF. The CDR3 DNA reads as TGCGCCAGCAGCTTTTTAGCGGGATTCGTCGGGAATGAGCAGTTCTTC.

The chain has TRBV10-3 and TRBJ2-5, with 10 bases that match TRBD2. The CDR3 totals 21 residues. Germline V gene lookup returns CDR1 ENHRY and CDR2 SYGVKD. The V segment lost 0 bases and the J segment 5 bases; nucleotides outside the gene matches: 21. This CDR3 reads CAISESWGGRAGGPSGETQYF. In nucleotides, the CDR3 is TGTGCCATCAGTGAGTCTTGGGGAGGCCGAGCGGGAGGGCCGAGCGGGGAGACCCAGTACTTC.

V gene TRBV29-1 combines with J gene TRBJ1-1; D gene uncertain. This CDR3 comprises 13 residues. Germline values: CDR1 SQVTM, CDR2 ANQGSEA. Trimming shortened V by 6 bases and J by 0 bases, and 11 bases separated the two germline ends. Written as DNA, the CDR3 is TGCAGCGTCTCCACATCCATGAACACTGAAGCTTTCTTT. This encodes CSVSTSMNTEAFF.

This clone was observed a handful of times. CDR3 loop: CASSITGQGHEKLFF. CDR3 DNA: TGTGCCAGCAGTATAACGGGACAGGGGCACGAAAAACTGTTTTTT. V gene TRBV7-9 combines with J gene TRBJ1-4, with 10 nucleotides matching TRBD1. Germline CDR1 reads SEHNR; CDR2 reads FQNEAQ (reference sequence). Germline trimming cut 6 bases from V and 8 bases from J; bases unmatched to any gene: 9. The CDR3 length is 15 residues.

The chain joins TRBV6-6 to TRBJ2-7, with 7 bases fitting TRBD2. CDR3 length: 15 amino acids. Germline CDR1 MNHNY, CDR2 SVGAGI (reference sequence). The ends lost 0 bases at V and 7 bases at J; junction bases unmatched: 9. The CDR3, as DNA: TGTGCCAGCAGTTACTCGACACTAGCGATGGGAGAGCAGTACTTC. Encoded protein: CASSYSTLAMGEQYF.

This clone was found a few times. The gene calls are TRBV30 and TRBJ1-5; a possible D gene is TRBD1 (6 bases). Deletions cut 2 bases from V and 6 bases from J, with 11 bases between. Germline V CDR1 and CDR2: GTSNPN, SVGIG (reference sequence). This CDR3 has 13 amino acids. For the CDR3, the DNA is TGTGCCTGGAGTAGGGGGGAGGGTCAGCCCCAGCATTTT. Its protein is CAWSRGEGQPQHF.

This clone was seen more than once but under ten times. The chain carries TRBV5-6 and TRBJ2-4, with D maybe TRBD1 (5 bases). Germline V gene lookup returns CDR1 SGHDT and CDR2 YYEEEE. Trimming removed 1 base from V and 8 bases from J, with 16 bases in between. The CDR3 runs 15 residues. In nucleotides, the CDR3 is TGTGCCAGCAGCTTGACAGGCTTTCAGTGGGACATTCAGTACTTC. Its protein is CASSLTGFQWDIQYF.

This clone was found once. This chain joins TRBV7-2 and TRBJ2-3; 7 bases match TRBD1. V was clipped by 1 base and J by 0 bases; unmatched bases: 4. The germline gives CDR1 SGHTA, CDR2 FQGNSA. The CDR3 runs 16 residues. In nucleotides, the CDR3 is TGTGCCAGCAGCTTAGTGGGGACAGTGAGCACAGATACGCAGTATTTT. Residues: CASSLVGTVSTDTQYF.

This clone has more than one count but fewer than ten. The V gene is TRBV7-9, the J gene TRBJ2-3; the D gene is possibly TRBD1 (6 bases). The CDR3 covers 15 residues. Germline V gene lookup returns CDR1 SEHNR and CDR2 FQNEAQ (reference sequence). The ends were cut back, 2 bases at V and 5 bases at J, with 14 bases in the middle. CDR3 protein: CASSLMGAGGDTQYF. The CDR3 DNA is TGTGCCAGCAGCTTAATGGGGGCCGGAGGAGATACGCAGTATTTT.

In DNA, the CDR3 is TGTGCCAGCTCACCATACGAGGCTAAGACTGAAGCTTTCTTT. Protein: CASSPYEAKTEAFF. This sequence joins TRBV18 and TRBJ1-1; no clear D. Trimming pared 2 bases from V and 5 bases from J, leaving 12 bases between. Per the germline V gene, CDR1 is KGHSH and CDR2 is LQKENI. The CDR3 has 14 residues.

This chain uses TRBV7-2 with TRBJ2-1; D possibly corresponds to TRBD2 (6 bases). The V gene lost 2 bases and the J gene lost 3 bases, with 11 bases spanning the gap. The V gene's germline CDR1 is SGHTA and CDR2 FQGNSA. The CDR3 sequence is 15 residues long. The CDR3 DNA reads TGTGCCAGCAGCTTACAGGATAGCGGCTACAATGAGCAGTTCTTC. Its translation: CASSLQDSGYNEQFF.

The V gene is TRBV6-1, the J gene TRBJ1-2; D perhaps matches TRBD1 (5 bases). The V end was cut by 0 bases, the J end by 4 bases, with 12 bases between. The CDR3 length is 15 residues. Germline loops: CDR1 MNHNS, CDR2 SASEGT. The CDR3 loop is CASSEAEGASYGYTF. CDR3 bases: TGTGCCAGCAGTGAAGCAGAAGGGGCAAGCTATGGCTACACCTTC.